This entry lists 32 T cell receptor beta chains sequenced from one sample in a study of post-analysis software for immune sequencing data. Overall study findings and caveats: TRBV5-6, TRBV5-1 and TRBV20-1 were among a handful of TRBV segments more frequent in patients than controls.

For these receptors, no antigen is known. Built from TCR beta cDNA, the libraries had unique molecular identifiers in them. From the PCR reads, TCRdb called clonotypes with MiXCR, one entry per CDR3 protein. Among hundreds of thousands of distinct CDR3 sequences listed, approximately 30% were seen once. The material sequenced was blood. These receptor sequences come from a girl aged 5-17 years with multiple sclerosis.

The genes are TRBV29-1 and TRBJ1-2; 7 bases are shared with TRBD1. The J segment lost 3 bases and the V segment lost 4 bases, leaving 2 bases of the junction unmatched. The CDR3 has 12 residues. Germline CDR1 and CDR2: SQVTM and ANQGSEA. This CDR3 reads CSVVQGDYGYTF. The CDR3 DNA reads TGCAGCGTTGTCCAGGGGGACTATGGCTACACCTTC.

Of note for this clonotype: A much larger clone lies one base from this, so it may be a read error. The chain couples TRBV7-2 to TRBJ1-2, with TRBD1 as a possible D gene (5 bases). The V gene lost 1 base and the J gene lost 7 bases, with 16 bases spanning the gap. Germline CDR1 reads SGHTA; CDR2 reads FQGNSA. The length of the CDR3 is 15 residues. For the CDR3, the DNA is TGTGCCAGCAGCTTAGTTCTAGGGGAGCATTCTGGCTACACCTTC. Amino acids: CASSLVLGEHSGYTF.

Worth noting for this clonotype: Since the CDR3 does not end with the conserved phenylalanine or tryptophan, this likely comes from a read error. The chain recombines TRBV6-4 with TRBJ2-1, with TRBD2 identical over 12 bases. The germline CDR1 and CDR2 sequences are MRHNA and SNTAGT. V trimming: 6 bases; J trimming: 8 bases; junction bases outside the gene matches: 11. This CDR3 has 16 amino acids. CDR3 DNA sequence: TGTGCCAGCAGCCGACTAGCGGGAGCCTTGGGGGATGAGCAGTTCTCC. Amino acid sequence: CASSRLAGALGDEQFS.

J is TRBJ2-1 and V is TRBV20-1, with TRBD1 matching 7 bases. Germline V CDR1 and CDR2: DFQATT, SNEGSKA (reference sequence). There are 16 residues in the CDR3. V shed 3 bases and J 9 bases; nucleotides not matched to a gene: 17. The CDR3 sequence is CSASPADRVEVSEQFF. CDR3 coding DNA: TGCAGTGCTAGCCCTGCTGACAGGGTGGAGGTCAGTGAGCAGTTCTTC.

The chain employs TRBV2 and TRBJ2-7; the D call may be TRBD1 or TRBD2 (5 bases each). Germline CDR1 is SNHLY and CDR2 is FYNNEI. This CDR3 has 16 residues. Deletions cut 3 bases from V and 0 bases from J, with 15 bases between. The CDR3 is CASSDTGTKTSYEQYF. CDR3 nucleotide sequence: TGTGCCAGCAGTGATACCGGGACCAAGACCTCCTACGAGCAGTACTTC. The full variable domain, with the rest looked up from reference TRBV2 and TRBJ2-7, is EPEVTQTPSHQVTQMGQEVILRCVPISNHLYFYWYRQILGQKVEFLVSFYNNEISEKSEIFDDQFSVERPDGSNFTLKIRSTKLEDSAMYFCASSDTGTKTSYEQYFGPGTRLTVT.

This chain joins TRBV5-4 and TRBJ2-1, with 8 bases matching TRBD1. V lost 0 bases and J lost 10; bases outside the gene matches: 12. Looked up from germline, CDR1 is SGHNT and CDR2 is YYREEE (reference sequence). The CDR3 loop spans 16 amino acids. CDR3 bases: TGTGCCAGCAGCTTGGGGGCAGGGGGCGTCGTCGGGGAGCAGTTCTTC. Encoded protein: CASSLGAGGVVGEQFF.

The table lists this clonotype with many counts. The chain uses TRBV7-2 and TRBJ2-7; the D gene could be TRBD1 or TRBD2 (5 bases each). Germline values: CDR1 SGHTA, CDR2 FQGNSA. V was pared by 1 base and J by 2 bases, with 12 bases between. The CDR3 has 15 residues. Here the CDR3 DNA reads TGTGCCAGCAGCTTAGATAGGGGACCGACCTACGAGCAGTACTTC. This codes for CASSLDRGPTYEQYF.

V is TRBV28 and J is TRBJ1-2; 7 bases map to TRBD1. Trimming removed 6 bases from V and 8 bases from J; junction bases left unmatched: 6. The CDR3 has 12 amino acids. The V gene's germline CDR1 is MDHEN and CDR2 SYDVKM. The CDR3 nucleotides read TGTGCCAGCAGGACAGGGCAAAGGGGCTACACCTTC. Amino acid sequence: CASRTGQRGYTF.

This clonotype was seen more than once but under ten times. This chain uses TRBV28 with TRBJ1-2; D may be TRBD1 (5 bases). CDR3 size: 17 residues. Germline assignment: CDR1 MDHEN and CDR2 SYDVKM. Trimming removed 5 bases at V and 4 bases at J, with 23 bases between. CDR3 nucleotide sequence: TGTGCCAGCAGTCCATTCCTCCGGGCAGGGTGGGCCTATGGCTACACCTTC. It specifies CASSPFLRAGWAYGYTF.

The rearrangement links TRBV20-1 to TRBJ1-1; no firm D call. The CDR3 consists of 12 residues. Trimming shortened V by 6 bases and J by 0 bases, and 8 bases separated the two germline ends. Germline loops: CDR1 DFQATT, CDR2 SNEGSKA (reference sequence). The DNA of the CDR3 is TGCAGTGCACTAGGGATGAACACTGAAGCTTTCTTT. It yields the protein CSALGMNTEAFF.

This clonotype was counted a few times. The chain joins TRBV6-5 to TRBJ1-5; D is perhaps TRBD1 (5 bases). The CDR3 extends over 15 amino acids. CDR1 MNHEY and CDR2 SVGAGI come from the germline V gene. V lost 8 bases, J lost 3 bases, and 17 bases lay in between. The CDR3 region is CASSSRDGYNQPQHF. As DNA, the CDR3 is TGTGCCAGCTCCTCCCGGGACGGGTACAATCAGCCCCAGCATTTT.

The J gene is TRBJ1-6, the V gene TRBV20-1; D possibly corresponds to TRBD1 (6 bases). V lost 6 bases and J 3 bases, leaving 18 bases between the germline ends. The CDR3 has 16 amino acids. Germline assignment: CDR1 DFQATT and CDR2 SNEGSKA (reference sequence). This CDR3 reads CSANPWVTGYNSPLHF. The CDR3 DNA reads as TGCAGTGCCAACCCTTGGGTGACAGGCTATAATTCACCCCTCCACTTT.

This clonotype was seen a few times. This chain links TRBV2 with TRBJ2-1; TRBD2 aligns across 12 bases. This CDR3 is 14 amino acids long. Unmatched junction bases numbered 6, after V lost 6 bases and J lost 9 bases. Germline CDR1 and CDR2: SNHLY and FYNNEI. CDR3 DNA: TGTGCCAGCAGGAGACTAGCGGGGGTGGGTGAGCAGTTCTTC. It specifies CASRRLAGVGEQFF.

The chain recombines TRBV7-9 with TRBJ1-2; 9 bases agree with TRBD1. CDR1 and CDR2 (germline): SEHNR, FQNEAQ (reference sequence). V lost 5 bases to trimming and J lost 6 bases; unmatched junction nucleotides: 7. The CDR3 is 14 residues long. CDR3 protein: CASSTGTGIHGYTF. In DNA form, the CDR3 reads TGTGCCAGCAGCACCGGGACAGGGATCCATGGCTACACCTTC.

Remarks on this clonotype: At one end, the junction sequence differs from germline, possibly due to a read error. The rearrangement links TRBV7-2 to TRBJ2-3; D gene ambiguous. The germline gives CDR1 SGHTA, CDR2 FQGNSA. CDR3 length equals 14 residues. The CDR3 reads CASRLDHSTDTQYF. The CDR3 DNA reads TGTGCCAGCCGCTTGGATCACTCCACAGATACGCAGTATTTT.

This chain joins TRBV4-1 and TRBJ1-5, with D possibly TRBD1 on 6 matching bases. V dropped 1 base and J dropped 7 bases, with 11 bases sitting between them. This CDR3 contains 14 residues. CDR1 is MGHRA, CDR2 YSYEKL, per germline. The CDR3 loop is CASSQGAGAQPQHF. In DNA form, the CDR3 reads TGCGCCAGCAGCCAAGGGGCGGGGGCACAGCCCCAGCATTTT.

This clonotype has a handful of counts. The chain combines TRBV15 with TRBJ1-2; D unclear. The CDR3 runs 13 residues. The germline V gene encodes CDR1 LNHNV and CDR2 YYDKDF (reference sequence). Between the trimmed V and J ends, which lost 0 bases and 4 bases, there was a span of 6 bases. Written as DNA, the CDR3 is TGTGCCACCAGCAGAGATAGAGGCTATGGCTACACCTTC. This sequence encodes CATSRDRGYGYTF. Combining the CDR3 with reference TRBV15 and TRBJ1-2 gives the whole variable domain DAMVIQNPRYQVTQFGKPVTLSCSQTLNHNVMYWYQQKSSQAPKLLFHYYDKDFNNEADTPDNFQSRRPNTSFCFLDIRSPGLGDTAMYLCATSRDRGYGYTFGSGTRLTVV.

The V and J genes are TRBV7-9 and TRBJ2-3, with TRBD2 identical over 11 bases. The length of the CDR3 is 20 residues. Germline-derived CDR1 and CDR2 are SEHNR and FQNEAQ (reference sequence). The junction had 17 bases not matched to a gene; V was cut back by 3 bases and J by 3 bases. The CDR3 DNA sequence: TGTGCCAGCAGCTTTCCAAAACCGGGACTAGCGGTGAAAGGTACAGATACGCAGTATTTT. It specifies CASSFPKPGLAVKGTDTQYF.

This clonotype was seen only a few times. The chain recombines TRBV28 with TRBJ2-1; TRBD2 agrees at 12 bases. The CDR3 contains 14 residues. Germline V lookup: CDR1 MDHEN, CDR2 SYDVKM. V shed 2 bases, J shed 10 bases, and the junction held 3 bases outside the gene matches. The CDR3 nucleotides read TGTGCCAGCAGTTTACTACTAGCGGGAGGCGAGCAGTTCTTC. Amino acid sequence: CASSLLLAGGEQFF.

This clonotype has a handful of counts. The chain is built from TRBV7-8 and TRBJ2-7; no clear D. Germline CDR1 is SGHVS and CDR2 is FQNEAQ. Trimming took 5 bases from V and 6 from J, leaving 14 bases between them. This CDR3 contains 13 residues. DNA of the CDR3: TGTGCCAGCAGCCAAACTGCTGCGGTCGAGCAGTACTTC. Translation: CASSQTAAVEQYF. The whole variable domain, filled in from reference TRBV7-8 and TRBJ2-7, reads GAGVSQSPRYKVAKRGQDVALRCDPISGHVSLFWYQQALGQGPEFLTYFQNEAQLDKSGLPSDRFFAERPEGSVSTLKIQRTQQEDSAVYLCASSQTAAVEQYFGPGTRLTVT.

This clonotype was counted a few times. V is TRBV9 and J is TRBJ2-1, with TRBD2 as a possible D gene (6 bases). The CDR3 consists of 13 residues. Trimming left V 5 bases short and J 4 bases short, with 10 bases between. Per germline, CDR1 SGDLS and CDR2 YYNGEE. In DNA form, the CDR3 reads TGTGCCAGCAGGACTAGAAGATACAATGAGCAGTTCTTC. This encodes CASRTRRYNEQFF.

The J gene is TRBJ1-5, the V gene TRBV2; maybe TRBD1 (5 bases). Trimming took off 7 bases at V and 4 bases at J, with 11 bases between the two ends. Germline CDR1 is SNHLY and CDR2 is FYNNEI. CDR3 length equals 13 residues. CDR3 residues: CASNGARNQPQHF. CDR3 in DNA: TGTGCCAGCAACGGGGCGAGGAATCAGCCCCAGCATTTT.

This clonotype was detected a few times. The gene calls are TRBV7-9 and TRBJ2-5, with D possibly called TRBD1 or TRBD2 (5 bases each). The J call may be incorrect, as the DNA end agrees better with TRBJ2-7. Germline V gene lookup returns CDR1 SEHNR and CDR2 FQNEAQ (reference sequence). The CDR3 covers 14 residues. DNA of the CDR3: TGTGCCAGCAGGGGACCGTCCTCAGTCAACGAGCAGTACTTC. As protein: CASRGPSSVNEQYF.

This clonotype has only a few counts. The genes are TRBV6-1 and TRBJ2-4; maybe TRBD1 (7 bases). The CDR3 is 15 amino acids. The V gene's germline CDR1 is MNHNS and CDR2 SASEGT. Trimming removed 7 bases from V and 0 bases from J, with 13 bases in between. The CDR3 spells CASTRGATAKNIQYF. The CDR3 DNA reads TGTGCCAGCACCAGGGGGGCTACAGCCAAAAACATTCAGTACTTC.

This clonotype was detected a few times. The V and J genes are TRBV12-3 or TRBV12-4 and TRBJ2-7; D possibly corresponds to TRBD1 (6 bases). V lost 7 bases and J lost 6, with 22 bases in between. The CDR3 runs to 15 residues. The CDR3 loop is CASTLSDRPPIEQYF. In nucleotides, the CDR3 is TGTGCCAGCACATTATCAGACAGGCCCCCGATCGAGCAGTACTTC.

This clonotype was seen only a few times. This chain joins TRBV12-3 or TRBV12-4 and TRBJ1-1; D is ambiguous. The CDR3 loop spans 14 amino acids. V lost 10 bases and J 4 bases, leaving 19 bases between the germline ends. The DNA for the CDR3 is TGTGCCATACCCGTCAGGCTGGCGGGCACTGAAGCTTTCTTT. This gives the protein CAIPVRLAGTEAFF.

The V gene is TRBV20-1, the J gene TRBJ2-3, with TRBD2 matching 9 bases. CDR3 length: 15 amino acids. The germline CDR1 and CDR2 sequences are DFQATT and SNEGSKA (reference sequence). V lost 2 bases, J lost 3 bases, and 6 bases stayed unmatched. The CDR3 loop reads CSARSLAGRTDTQYF. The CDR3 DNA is TGCAGTGCTAGATCTCTAGCGGGGAGGACAGATACGCAGTATTTT.

The CDR3 spells CSVSGGETEAFF. In DNA, the CDR3 is TGCAGCGTTTCAGGGGGAGAGACTGAAGCTTTCTTT. This rearrangement joins TRBV29-1 to TRBJ1-1; the match to TRBD1 covers 7 bases. CDR1 and CDR2 (germline): SQVTM, ANQGSEA. The CDR3 length is 12 residues. Trimming at V came to 5 bases and at J to 5 bases, leaving 5 bases not matched to a gene.

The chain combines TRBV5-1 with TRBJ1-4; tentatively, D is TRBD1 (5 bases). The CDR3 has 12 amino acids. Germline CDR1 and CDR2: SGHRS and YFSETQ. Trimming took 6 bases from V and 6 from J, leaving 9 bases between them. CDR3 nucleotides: TGCGCCAGCAACCGGGGGGATGAAAAACTGTTTTTT. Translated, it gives CASNRGDEKLFF.

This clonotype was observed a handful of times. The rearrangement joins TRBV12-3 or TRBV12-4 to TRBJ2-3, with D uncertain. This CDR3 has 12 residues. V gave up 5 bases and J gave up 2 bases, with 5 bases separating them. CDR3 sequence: CASSQYTDTQYF. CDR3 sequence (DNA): TGTGCCAGCAGTCAATACACAGATACGCAGTATTTT.

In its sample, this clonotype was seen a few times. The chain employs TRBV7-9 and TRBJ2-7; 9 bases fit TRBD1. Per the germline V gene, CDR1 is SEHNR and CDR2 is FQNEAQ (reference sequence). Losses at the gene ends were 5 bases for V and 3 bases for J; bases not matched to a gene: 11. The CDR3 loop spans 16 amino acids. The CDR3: CASSQANRDRDYEQYF. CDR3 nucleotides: TGTGCCAGCAGCCAAGCAAACCGGGACAGGGACTACGAGCAGTACTTC.

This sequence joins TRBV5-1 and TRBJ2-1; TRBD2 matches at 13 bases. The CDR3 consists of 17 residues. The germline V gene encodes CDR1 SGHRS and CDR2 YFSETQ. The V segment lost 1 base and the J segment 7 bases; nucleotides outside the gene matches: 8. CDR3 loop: CASSLIGTSGIGNEQFF. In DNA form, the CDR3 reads TGCGCCAGCAGCTTGATTGGGACTAGCGGGATAGGGAATGAGCAGTTCTTC. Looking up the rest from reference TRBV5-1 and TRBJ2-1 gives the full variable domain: KAGVTQTPRYLIKTRGQQVTLSCSPISGHRSVSWYQQTPGQGLQFLFEYFSETQRNKGNFPGRFSGRQFSNSRSEMNVSTLELGDSALYLCASSLIGTSGIGNEQFFGPGTRLTVL.